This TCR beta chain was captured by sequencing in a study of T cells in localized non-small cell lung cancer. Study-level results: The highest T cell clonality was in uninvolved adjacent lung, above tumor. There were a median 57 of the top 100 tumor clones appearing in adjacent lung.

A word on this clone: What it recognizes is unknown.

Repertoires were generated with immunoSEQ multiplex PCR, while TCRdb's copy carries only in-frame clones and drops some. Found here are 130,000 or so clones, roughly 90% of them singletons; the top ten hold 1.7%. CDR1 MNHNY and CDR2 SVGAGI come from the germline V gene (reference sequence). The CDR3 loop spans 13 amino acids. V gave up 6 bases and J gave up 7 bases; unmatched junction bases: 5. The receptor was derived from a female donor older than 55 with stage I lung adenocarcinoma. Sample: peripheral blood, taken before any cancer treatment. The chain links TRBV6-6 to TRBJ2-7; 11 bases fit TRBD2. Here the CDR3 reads CASRSGLAEEQYF. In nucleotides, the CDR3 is TGTGCCAGCAGATCGGGACTAGCGGAGGAGCAGTACTTC.